A selection of T cell receptor beta chains follows, all from one sample in a study of T cells in tumors after PD-1 blockade. Profiled with immunoSEQ multiplex PCR; TCRdb holds only in-frame clones, not every one. The sample shows tens of thousands of clones, around 72% of them seen only once. The sample was PBMCs, taken after anti-PD-1 treatment. These receptors were collected from a human donor with basal cell carcinoma. The CDR3 runs from the conserved cysteine through the conserved F or W. Each record gives: clone size, J gene, D gene, V gene, CDR3 protein, CDR3 DNA. D genes are given only for firm matches. Where a row states a size, it is once, few, many or the class of an expanded clone; other rows omit it.

>-|TRBJ1-1|-|TRBV6-6
CASSSITGLNTEAFF
TGTGCCAGCAGTTCGATTACAGGGTTAAACACTGAAGCTTTCTTT
>-|TRBJ1-3|-|TRBV5-4
CASSFLGGFGNTIYF
TGTGCCAGCAGCTTCCTCGGGGGTTTTGGAAACACCATATATTTT
>-|TRBJ1-4|-|TRBV6-1
CASSESFNEKLFF
TGTGCCAGCAGTGAATCTTTTAATGAAAAACTGTTTTTT
>-|TRBJ2-1|TRBD1|TRBV27
CASSLWAGGSMGSSSYNEQFF
TGTGCCAGCAGTTTATGGGCAGGGGGATCCATGGGGTCGAGCTCCTACAATGAGCAGTTCTTC
>few|TRBJ2-2|TRBD1|TRBV5-4
CASSLGQNRGTGELFF
TGTGCCAGCAGCTTGGGACAGAACAGGGGGACCGGGGAGCTGTTTTTT
>-|TRBJ1-4|-|TRBV2
CASRMADRRFNEKLFF
TGTGCCAGCAGGATGGCTGACAGAAGGTTTAATGAAAAACTGTTTTTT
>-|TRBJ1-1|-|TRBV5-6
CASSSWATEEKF
TGTGCCAGCAGCTCCTGGGCGACGGAAGAAAAGTTT
>-|TRBJ1-3|TRBD1|TRBV6-6
CASSPGTGLYSGNTIYF
TGTGCCAGCAGTCCGGGGACAGGCCTATACTCTGGAAACACCATATATTTT
>few|TRBJ2-1|-|TRBV4-2
CASNNYNEQFF
TGTGCCAGCAATAACTACAATGAGCAGTTCTTC
>-|TRBJ1-6|TRBD1|TRBV30
CAWALGQGYDSPLHF
TGTGCCTGGGCCCTGGGACAGGGTTACGATTCACCCCTCCACTTT
>-|TRBJ1-1|-|TRBV6-5
CASQRTGTLTEAFF
TGTGCCAGCCAACGGACCGGGACACTTACTGAAGCTTTCTTT
>-|TRBJ2-3|-|TRBV29-1
CSVTFDRFRTDTQYF
TGCAGCGTGACTTTCGACCGTTTCCGCACAGATACGCAGTATTTT
>-|TRBJ2-5|-|TRBV7-2
CASTLGGPGQETQYF
TGTGCCAGCACCCTTGGAGGGCCTGGGCAAGAGACCCAGTACTTC
>-|TRBJ1-3|-|TRBV28
CASILRGSSGNTIYF
TGTGCCAGCATCCTTAGGGGGAGCTCTGGAAACACCATATATTTT
>many|TRBJ2-1|TRBD2|TRBV28
CASRSTSGGAVEQFF
TGTGCCAGCAGGTCTACTAGCGGGGGGGCCGTTGAGCAGTTCTTC
>-|TRBJ2-1|-|TRBV4-2
CASSQDLSLNEQFF
TGTGCCAGCAGCCAAGATCTCTCCCTCAATGAGCAGTTCTTC
>-|TRBJ2-5|TRBD2|TRBV5-1
CASSLAGTNQETQYF
TGCGCCAGCAGCCTGGCCGGGACTAACCAAGAGACCCAGTACTTC
>-|TRBJ1-6|TRBD1|TRBV6-5
CASSRQGLDNSPLHF
TGTGCCAGCAGTCGACAGGGTCTCGATAATTCACCCCTCCACTTT
>-|TRBJ1-1|-|TRBV4-2
CASSQDRAPSLAFF
TGTGCCAGCAGCCAAGATAGGGCCCCGAGCCTGGCTTTCTTT
>-|TRBJ1-6|-|TRBV27
CASSSTPEVPLHF
TGTGCCAGCAGTTCCACACCCGAAGTACCCCTCCACTTT
>once|TRBJ2-7|-|TRBV5-4
CASSYDSGSYEQYF
TGTGCCAGCAGTTACGATAGCGGTTCCTACGAGCAGTACTTC
>-|TRBJ1-2|-|TRBV19
CASSMGVSQLDYGYTF
TGTGCCAGTAGTATGGGGGTGAGCCAGCTTGACTATGGCTACACCTTC
>-|TRBJ1-6|-|TRBV27
CASSLDARGSPLHF
TGTGCCAGCAGTTTAGATGCCAGGGGATCACCCCTCCACTTT
>once|TRBJ2-1|TRBD2|TRBV7-9
CASSHTSGGIEQFF
TGTGCCAGCAGTCATACGTCGGGGGGGATTGAGCAGTTCTTC
>-|TRBJ1-3|TRBD1|TRBV4-1
CASSQGQGYGNTIYF
TGCGCCAGCAGCCAAGGACAGGGTTACGGAAACACCATATATTTT
>few|TRBJ1-1|-|TRBV2
CASKDSNTEAFF
TGTGCCAGCAAGGACTCGAACACTGAAGCTTTCTTT
>-|TRBJ1-5|TRBD1|TRBV5-5
CASSRQGLWDQPQHF
TGTGCCAGCAGCCGACAGGGTCTTTGGGATCAGCCCCAGCATTTT
>-|TRBJ1-5|-|TRBV6-2/TRBV6-3
CASSSAYQPQHF
TGTGCCAGCAGTTCAGCCTATCAGCCCCAGCATTTT
>-|TRBJ2-1|TRBD1|TRBV6-2/TRBV6-3
CASSTRDRTYNEQFF
TGTGCCAGTAGTACCCGGGACAGGACTTACAATGAGCAGTTCTTC
>few|TRBJ2-7|-|TRBV18
CASSPQTGMGPYEQYF
TGTGCCAGCTCACCCCAAACCGGGATGGGACCCTACGAGCAGTACTTC
>-|TRBJ1-1|-|TRBV5-5
CASSLAGSVNTEAFF
TGTGCCAGCAGCTTGGCGGGCAGTGTGAACACTGAAGCTTTCTTT
>-|TRBJ1-1|-|TRBV29-1
CSVEIGGGNTEAFF
TGCAGCGTTGAAATAGGGGGGGGGAACACTGAAGCTTTCTTT
>-|TRBJ2-1|-|TRBV7-6
CASSLDITGQFF
TGTGCCAGCAGCTTAGATATCACAGGGCAGTTCTTC
>-|TRBJ2-6|-|TRBV18
CASSPKDASSGANVLTF
TGTGCCAGCTCACCTAAGGACGCAAGCTCTGGGGCCAACGTCCTGACTTTC
>once|TRBJ2-3|TRBD2|TRBV10-3
CATTLAVRDTQYF
TGTGCCACCACCCTAGCGGTCCGGGATACGCAGTATTTT
>-|TRBJ1-5|-|TRBV6-6
CASISGAINQPQHF
TGTGCCAGCATTTCGGGGGCGATCAATCAGCCCCAGCATTTT
>-|TRBJ1-4|-|TRBV30
CAWTRSISEKLFF
TGTGCCTGGACTAGAAGCATCAGTGAAAAACTGTTTTTT
>-|TRBJ1-4|-|TRBV5-1
CASSSGRGDEKLFF
TGCGCCAGCAGCTCAGGTCGGGGCGATGAAAAACTGTTTTTT
>-|TRBJ2-5|-|TRBV7-9
CASSLGTVSQETQYF
TGTGCCAGCAGCTTAGGAACCGTCAGTCAAGAGACCCAGTACTTC
>-|TRBJ2-7|TRBD1|TRBV19
CASSPLDRGYEQYF
TGTGCCAGTAGCCCTTTGGACAGGGGCTACGAGCAGTACTTC
>once|TRBJ2-7|-|TRBV6-6
CASSYDPSDGKQYF
TGTGCCAGCAGTTACGACCCTAGCGACGGAAAGCAGTACTTC
>-|TRBJ2-1|-|TRBV5-6
CASSFGPGLYNEQFF
TGTGCCAGCAGCTTCGGACCTGGGCTCTACAATGAGCAGTTCTTC
>-|TRBJ2-7|-|TRBV6-5
CASSSLWDGSYEQYF
TGTGCCAGCAGTTCCTTATGGGACGGCTCCTACGAGCAGTACTTC
>-|TRBJ2-2|-|TRBV10-3
CAISVRQDTGELFF
TGTGCCATCAGTGTGCGGCAAGACACCGGGGAGCTGTTTTTT
>-|TRBJ1-2|-|TRBV20-1
CSAQDRGYTF
TGCAGTGCCCAGGATAGGGGCTACACCTTC
>once|TRBJ1-3|TRBD1|TRBV2
CASTDPGQGGSGNTIYF
TGTGCCAGCACTGACCCGGGACAGGGAGGGAGCGGAAACACCATATATTTT
>-|TRBJ2-5|TRBD2|TRBV10-3
CAIGGLAGGLYQETQYF
TGTGCCATCGGCGGACTAGCGGGGGGGTTATACCAAGAGACCCAGTACTTC
>few|TRBJ2-7|TRBD1|TRBV5-4
CASSLGGQGAYEQYF
TGTGCCAGCAGCTTAGGGGGACAGGGCGCTTACGAGCAGTACTTC
>-|TRBJ1-1|-|TRBV5-6
CASSVTGRAEAFF
TGTGCCAGCAGCGTTACAGGGAGGGCTGAAGCTTTCTTT
>-|TRBJ1-2|TRBD1|TRBV4-1
CASSPGQGTNYGYTF
TGCGCCAGCAGTCCGGGACAGGGTACTAACTATGGCTACACCTTC
>few|TRBJ1-6|TRBD1|TRBV27
CASSGTGYNSPLHF
TGTGCCAGCAGCGGGACAGGGTATAATTCACCCCTCCACTTT
>-|TRBJ2-5|TRBD2|TRBV7-2
CASSTGTSGGETQYF
TGTGCCAGCAGCACCGGGACTAGCGGAGGGGAGACCCAGTACTTC
>-|TRBJ1-2|-|TRBV21-1
CASPPGEGRGYTF
TGTGCCAGCCCCCCAGGGGAGGGTCGGGGCTACACCTTC
>-|TRBJ2-5|-|TRBV12-3/TRBV12-4
CASSLSEAQYF
TGTGCCAGCAGTTTATCCGAGGCCCAGTACTTC
>-|TRBJ1-1|TRBD1|TRBV5-8
CASTQGGTGNTEAFF
TGTGCCAGCACCCAAGGGGGGACAGGAAACACTGAAGCTTTCTTT
>-|TRBJ1-5|-|TRBV7-8
CASSPGQSYQPQHF
TGTGCCAGCAGCCCTGGACAGTCATATCAGCCCCAGCATTTT
>few|TRBJ2-5|-|TRBV6-5
CASSNEPQGETQYF
TGTGCCAGCAGCAACGAACCACAGGGAGAGACCCAGTACTTC
>few|TRBJ2-7|TRBD1|TRBV2
CASRPRGQGLDEQYF
TGTGCCAGCAGACCCCGTGGACAGGGTTTGGACGAGCAGTACTTC
>-|TRBJ2-6|TRBD1|TRBV5-1
CASSLDRGGSGANVLTF
TGCGCCAGCAGCTTGGACAGGGGCGGGTCTGGGGCCAACGTCCTGACTTTC